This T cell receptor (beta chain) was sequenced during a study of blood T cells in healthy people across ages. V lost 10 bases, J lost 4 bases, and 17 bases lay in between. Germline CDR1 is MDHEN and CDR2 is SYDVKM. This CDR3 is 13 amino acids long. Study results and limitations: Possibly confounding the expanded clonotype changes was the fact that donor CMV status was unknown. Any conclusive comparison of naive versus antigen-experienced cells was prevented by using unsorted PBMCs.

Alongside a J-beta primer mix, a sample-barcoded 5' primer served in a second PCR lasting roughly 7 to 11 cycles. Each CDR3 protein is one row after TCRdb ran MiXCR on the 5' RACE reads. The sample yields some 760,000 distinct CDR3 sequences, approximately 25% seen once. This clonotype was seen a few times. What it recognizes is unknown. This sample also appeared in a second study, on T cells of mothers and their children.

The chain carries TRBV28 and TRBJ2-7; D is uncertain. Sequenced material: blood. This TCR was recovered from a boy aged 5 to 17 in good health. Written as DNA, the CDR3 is TGTGCCACCGAGGTTCCGACCCGGTACGAGCAGTACTTC. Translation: CATEVPTRYEQYF.